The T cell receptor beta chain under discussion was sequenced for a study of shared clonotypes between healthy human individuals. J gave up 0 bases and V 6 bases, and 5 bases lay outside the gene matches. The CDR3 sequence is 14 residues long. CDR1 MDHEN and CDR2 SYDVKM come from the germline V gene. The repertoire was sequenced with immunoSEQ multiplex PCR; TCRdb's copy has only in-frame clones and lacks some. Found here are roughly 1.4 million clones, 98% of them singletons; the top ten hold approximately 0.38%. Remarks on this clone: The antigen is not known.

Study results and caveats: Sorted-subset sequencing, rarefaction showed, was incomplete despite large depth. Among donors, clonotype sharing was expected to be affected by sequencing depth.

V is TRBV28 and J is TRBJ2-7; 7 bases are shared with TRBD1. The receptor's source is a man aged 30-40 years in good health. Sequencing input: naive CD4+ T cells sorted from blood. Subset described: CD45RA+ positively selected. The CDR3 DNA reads TGTGCCAGCAGATCGGGACAGCCCTCCTACGAGCAGTACTTC. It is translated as CASRSGQPSYEQYF.